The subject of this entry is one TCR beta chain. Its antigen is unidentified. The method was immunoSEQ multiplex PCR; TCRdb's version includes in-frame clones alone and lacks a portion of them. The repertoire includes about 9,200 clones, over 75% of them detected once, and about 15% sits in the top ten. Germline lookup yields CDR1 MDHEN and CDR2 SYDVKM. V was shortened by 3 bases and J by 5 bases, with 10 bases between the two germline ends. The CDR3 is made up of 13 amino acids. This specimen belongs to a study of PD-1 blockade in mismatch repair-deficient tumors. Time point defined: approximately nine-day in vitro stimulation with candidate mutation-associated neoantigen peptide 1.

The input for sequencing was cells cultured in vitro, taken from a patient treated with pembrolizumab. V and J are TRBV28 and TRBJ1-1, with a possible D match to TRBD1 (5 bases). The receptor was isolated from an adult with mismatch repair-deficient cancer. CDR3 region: CASSFTGVTEAFF. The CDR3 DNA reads TGTGCCAGCAGTTTCACAGGTGTTACTGAAGCTTTCTTT. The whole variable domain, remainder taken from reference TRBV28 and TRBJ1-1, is DVKVTQSSRYLVKRTGEKVFLECVQDMDHENMFWYRQDPGLGLRLIYFSYDVKMKEKGDIPEGYSVSREKKERFSLILESASTNQTSMYLCASSFTGVTEAFFGQGTRLTVV.